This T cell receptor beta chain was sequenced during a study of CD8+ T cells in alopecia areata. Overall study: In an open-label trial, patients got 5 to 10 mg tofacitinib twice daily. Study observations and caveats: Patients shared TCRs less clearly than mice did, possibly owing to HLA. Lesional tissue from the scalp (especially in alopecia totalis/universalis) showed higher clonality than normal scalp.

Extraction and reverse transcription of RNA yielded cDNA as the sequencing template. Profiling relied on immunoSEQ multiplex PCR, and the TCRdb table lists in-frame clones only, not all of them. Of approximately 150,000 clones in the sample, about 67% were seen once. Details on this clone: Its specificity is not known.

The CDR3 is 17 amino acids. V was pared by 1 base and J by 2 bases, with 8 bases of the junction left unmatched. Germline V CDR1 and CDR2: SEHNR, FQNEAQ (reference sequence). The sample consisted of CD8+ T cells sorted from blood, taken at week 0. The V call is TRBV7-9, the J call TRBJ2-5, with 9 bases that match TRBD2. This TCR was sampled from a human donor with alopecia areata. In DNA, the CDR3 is TGTGCCAGCAGCTTAGGGAGTAGCGGGGGACCACAAGAGACCCAGTACTTC. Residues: CASSLGSSGGPQETQYF.